The 7 T cell receptor beta chains below were found in one sample sequenced in a study of beta chain features in type 1 diabetes. The investigators reverse transcribed all of the isolated RNA, so they sequenced expressed TCRB transcripts. TCRdb keeps only in-frame clones here, not all; method: immunoSEQ multiplex PCR. The sample has almost 350,000 clones; approximately 8% are singletons. The sample comprised central memory CD4+ T cells from blood. Source of these receptors: a woman younger than 30 in good health.

There are a few counts of this clone. Different DNA sequences within this sample yield the same CDR3. J is TRBJ1-2 and V is TRBV29-1; D is uncertain. With 4 bases removed from V and 3 bases from J, the gap between germline ends came to 6 bases. CDR3 size: 11 residues. Per the germline V gene, CDR1 is SQVTM and CDR2 is ANQGSEA. The CDR3 DNA reads as TGCAGCGTTGGCCGCGACTATGGCTACACCTTC. Amino acids: CSVGRDYGYTF.

The CDR3 bases are TGTGCCAGCAGGTCTAGCGGGAGTGCAGATACGCAGTATTTT. This gives the protein CASRSSGSADTQYF. The chain recombines TRBV7-9 with TRBJ2-3; TRBD2 agrees at 10 bases. Germline trimming cut 6 bases from V and 4 bases from J; bases unmatched to any gene: 4. Germline V gene sequence: CDR1 SEHNR, CDR2 FQNEAQ (reference sequence). This CDR3 has 14 residues.

A few counts support this clone. The J gene is TRBJ2-7, the V gene TRBV5-1, with TRBD1 identical over 8 bases. Germline lookup yields CDR1 SGHRS and CDR2 YFSETQ. Trimming cost V 4 bases and J 0 bases; bases outside gene matches: 6. The CDR3 is 15 amino acids. In DNA form, the CDR3 reads TGCGCCAGCAGCATGGGACAGGCCTACTCCTACGAGCAGTACTTC. Translated, it gives CASSMGQAYSYEQYF.

The chain joins TRBV6-5 to TRBJ2-1; D may correspond to TRBD1 or TRBD2 (5 bases each). CDR1 and CDR2 from the germline V gene are MNHEY and SVGAGI. This CDR3 has 14 amino acids. Trimming took off 4 bases at V and 5 bases at J, with 12 bases between the two ends. CDR3: CASSSGTVHNEQFF. The CDR3 nucleotides are TGTGCCAGCAGTTCCGGGACCGTCCACAATGAGCAGTTCTTC.

This clone was observed many times. This chain connects TRBV9 to TRBJ1-2, with D hard to call. CDR1 SGDLS and CDR2 YYNGEE come from the germline V gene. V shed 1 base and J shed 0 bases, with 7 bases lying between them. There are 14 residues in the CDR3. CDR3 coding DNA: TGTGCCAGCAGCGTACAGGCAACTAACTATGGCTACACCTTC. Protein product: CASSVQATNYGYTF.

The DNA of the CDR3 is TGTGCCAGCAGGAGCGGGAGAGGAACAGATACGCAGTATTTT. This sequence encodes CASRSGRGTDTQYF. The gene calls are TRBV7-2 and TRBJ2-3; 8 nucleotides match TRBD2. V trimming: 6 bases; J trimming: 3 bases; junction bases outside the gene matches: 5. Germline V CDR1 and CDR2: SGHTA, FQGNSA. The length of the CDR3 is 14 residues.

The genes are TRBV7-9 and TRBJ2-2; D is perhaps TRBD2 (6 bases). The CDR3 has 15 residues. V lost 4 bases to trimming and J lost 6 bases, with 15 bases between them. Per the germline V gene, CDR1 is SEHNR and CDR2 is FQNEAQ (reference sequence). As DNA, the CDR3 is TGTGCCAGCAGCTCGGTAGCGGCGGGACCCGGGGAGCTGTTTTTT. This gives the protein CASSSVAAGPGELFF.